This T cell receptor beta chain emerged from a study of cytomegalovirus exposure and HLA in healthy donors. As for the study in general: Approximately 85 million unique TCRs from HLA-typed donors made up an early data release.

Findings of the study overall: When analyzed later, a missense DCLRE1C variant was found to be linked to TCR beta V- and J-gene trimming. High sensitivity and specificity were reportedly achieved when the classifier diagnosed cytomegalovirus status.

A multiplex PCR was run with 60 Vbeta primers and 13 Jbeta primers. The authors' processing: The count from a later analysis was 79 million or so unique TCR beta chains, around 10 million of them shared. The protocol was immunoSEQ multiplex PCR, while the TCRdb copy is restricted to in-frame clones and leaves out a portion. V and J calls and clone size follow that table, whereas D and trimming were derived from the DNA. Of about 190,000 clones detected, around 80% appear once; the ten largest clones hold about 1.7%. The germline V gene has CDR1 SGHTS and CDR2 YDEGEE. The germline V and J ends were trimmed by 0 bases and 0 bases, with 7 bases remaining between them. This CDR3 has 15 residues. This clone occurred once. No antigen is known for it.

The chain combines TRBV5-8 with TRBJ1-3; D remains ambiguous. The sequenced material came from PBMCs. The sequence was collected from a woman younger than 30 in good health and CMV-seronegative. Here the CDR3 DNA reads TGTGCCAGCAGCTTGGTAGCCGCCTCTGGAAACACCATATATTTT. Translation gives CASSLVAASGNTIYF.